Listed below are T cell receptor beta chains from one sample, sequenced in a study of blood T cells in healthy people across ages. From the 5' RACE reads, TCRdb called clonotypes with MiXCR, one entry per CDR3 protein. In the table there are roughly 1,300,000 distinct CDR3 sequences, approximately 60% of which are singletons. The sample was blood. The source of these receptors is a man aged 18 to 30 in good health. CDR3s include the opening cysteine and the closing phenylalanine or tryptophan. Each record gives: clone size, V gene, J gene, D gene, CDR3 DNA, CDR3 protein. The D gene is left open where the match is weak. Clone sizes are given selectively: once, few, many, or a class where the clone is expanded.

>NA|TRBV3-1|TRBJ2-1|NA
TGTGCCAGCAGCCAAACAGGTATTTCGTTCTTC
CASSQTGISFF
>NA|TRBV6-5|TRBJ2-3|NA
TGTGCCAGCAGTTACTCGATAGGCGGGTTGGGCGGAGATACGCAGTATTTT
CASSYSIGGLGGDTQYF
>once|TRBV4-1|TRBJ2-7|NA
TGCGCCAGCAGCCGCCTAGCGCTTTCCCCATCCAGCTCCTACGAGCAGTACTTC
CASSRLALSPSSSYEQYF
>NA|TRBV12-3/TRBV12-4|TRBJ2-3|TRBD2
TGTGCCAGCAGCGCGTTAGCGGGGGAAGGCACAGATACGCAGTATTTT
CASSALAGEGTDTQYF
>NA|TRBV7-2|TRBJ2-1|NA
TGTGCCAGCAGCTTAACCGAACTCAGGGGATCCTACAATGAGCAGTTCTTC
CASSLTELRGSYNEQFF
>NA|TRBV18|TRBJ2-3|NA
TGTGCCAGCTCACCCCTTAAGCCAGATACGCAGTATTTT
CASSPLKPDTQYF
>NA|TRBV29-1|TRBJ2-5|NA
TGCAGCGTTTTAGGGGACTCAGGGAACCAAGAGACCCAGTACTTC
CSVLGDSGNQETQYF
>NA|TRBV4-3|TRBJ2-7|TRBD1
TGCGCCAGCAGCCAGGACAGGGGGAGCGCCTACGAGCAGTACTTC
CASSQDRGSAYEQYF
>once|TRBV6-2/TRBV6-3|TRBJ2-3|TRBD2
TGTGCCAGCATGTGGGGGGGGTACACAGATACGCAGTATTTT
CASMWGGYTDTQYF
>few|TRBV12-3/TRBV12-4|TRBJ2-7|TRBD2
TGTGCCAGCAGTTTTTTGTTTAGCGGGGAAACCCTGGGGGAGCAGTACTTC
CASSFLFSGETLGEQYF
>NA|TRBV7-8|TRBJ2-5|NA
TGTGCCAGCAGCCAAATAACAGGGACCCAAGAGACCCAGTACTTC
CASSQITGTQETQYF
>few|TRBV10-3|TRBJ2-7|NA
TGTGCCATCTCAGGCGGCTTGAGGGCCTACGAGCAGTACTTC
CAISGGLRAYEQYF
>NA|TRBV29-1|TRBJ2-1|TRBD2
TGCAGCGTTCTCCGGGAGGGTAGTGAGCAGTTCTTC
CSVLREGSEQFF
>NA|TRBV9|TRBJ1-5|NA
TGTGCCAGCAGCGACCTGGACAGTTACAATCAGCCCCAGCATTTT
CASSDLDSYNQPQHF
>NA|TRBV6-2/TRBV6-3|TRBJ2-1|NA
TGTGCCAGCAGTCGGCTTGGGGCCTCGGTCCTGCAGTTCTTC
CASSRLGASVLQFF
>NA|TRBV3-1|TRBJ2-5|NA
TGTGCCAGCAGCCAATCCGTACTGATAGGCCGACCGGAGACCCAGTACTTC
CASSQSVLIGRPETQYF
>once|TRBV7-2|TRBJ2-7|NA
TGTGCCAGTAGCCCGGTTAGTGCTAGCGTTGCTAGCGAGCAGTACTTC
CASSPVSASVASEQYF
>NA|TRBV4-2|TRBJ2-3|TRBD1
TGTGCCAGCAGCCGGGGAGGGGACAGGGACACAGATACGCAGTATTTT
CASSRGGDRDTDTQYF
>NA|TRBV27|TRBJ2-7|NA
TGTGCCAGCAGCCTCAGAAGCCTCTCTTACGAGCAGTATTTC
CASSLRSLSYEQYF
>NA|TRBV7-2|TRBJ1-6|TRBD1
TGTGCCAGCAGCTCACCGGGACAGGGGTCCTATAATTCACCCCTCCACTTT
CASSSPGQGSYNSPLHF
>NA|TRBV11-2|TRBJ2-7|TRBD2
TGTGCCAGCAGCTCGGGGACTAGCGGGATCAGCTCCTACGAGCAGTACTTC
CASSSGTSGISSYEQYF
>NA|TRBV4-1|TRBJ2-7|NA
TGCGCCAGCAGCCAAACGGGGGATCAAACCTACGAGCAGTACTTC
CASSQTGDQTYEQYF
>NA|TRBV12-3/TRBV12-4|TRBJ1-2|TRBD1
TGTGCCAGCACCCCGGGACAGTTCTATGGCTACACCTTC
CASTPGQFYGYTF
>NA|TRBV6-5|TRBJ1-6|NA
TGTGCCAGCAGTTACTCGAATGGGGCCTATAATTCACCCCTCCACTTT
CASSYSNGAYNSPLHF
>NA|TRBV15|TRBJ1-4|TRBD1
TGTGCCACCAGCAGCAACAGGACAGGGGGCCAATTGGGAAAACTGTTTTTT
CATSSNRTGGQLGKLFF
>few|TRBV29-1|TRBJ2-1|NA
TGCAGCGTTGATGGGGGCAGGGGATGGTACAATGAGCAGTTCTTC
CSVDGGRGWYNEQFF
>NA|TRBV27|TRBJ2-7|NA
TGTGCCAGCAGTTTAGGAAGGGGGTGGGGGTACGAGCAGTACTTC
CASSLGRGWGYEQYF
>NA|TRBV29-1|TRBJ1-2|NA
TGCAGCGTTTATCCGGGACGTAACTATGGCTACACCTTC
CSVYPGRNYGYTF
>NA|TRBV27|TRBJ2-5|NA
TGTGCCAGCAGCCCTCGACACTTTCAAGAGACCCAGTACTTC
CASSPRHFQETQYF
>NA|TRBV4-1|TRBJ2-7|TRBD2
TGCGCCAGCAGCCAAGGTAGCGGGAGAGGTTACGAGCAGTACTTC
CASSQGSGRGYEQYF
>NA|TRBV6-5|TRBJ2-1|NA
TGTGCCAGCAGAAATTATAATGAGCAGTTCTTC
CASRNYNEQFF
>NA|TRBV20-1|TRBJ1-6|TRBD1
TGCAGTGCTAGCGGACCCGACAGGGGTAGATCACCCCTCCACTTT
CSASGPDRGRSPLHF
>few|TRBV29-1|TRBJ2-1|TRBD2
TGCAGCGTTGAGGAAGGGACTAGCGGGACCAGCTCCTACAATGAGCAGTTCTTC
CSVEEGTSGTSSYNEQFF
>NA|TRBV25-1|TRBJ2-5|TRBD1
TGTGCCAGCAGTGGACAGGGGGTGGAGACCCAGTACTTC
CASSGQGVETQYF